Shown below are 26 T cell receptor beta chains from a single sample sequenced in a study of molecular identifiers for immune sequencing clone quantification. Via MiXCR, TCRdb re-called the PCR reads, giving one row per CDR3 protein. The sample carries over 550,000 distinct CDR3 sequences, around 25% recorded once. Sequenced: naive CD8+ T cells from blood, with Jurkat cell RNA spiked in. Sample subset: FACS-sorted CD8+CD4-CCR7+CD45RA+ naive T cells. The origin of the receptors is a human donor in good health. Some libraries in this study had Jurkat cell RNA spiked in.

The genes are TRBV15 and TRBJ2-1; D gene uncertain. The CDR3 is made up of 17 amino acids. CDR1 is LNHNV and CDR2 is YYDKDF in the germline V gene (reference sequence). V lost 1 base and J lost 0, with 13 bases in between. For the CDR3, the DNA is TGTGCCACCAGCAGAGTGCTCGGCGGCAGCTCCTACAATGAGCAGTTCTTC. Amino acids: CATSRVLGGSSYNEQFF.

The rearrangement joins TRBV24-1 to TRBJ2-7, with 9 positions matching TRBD2. With 1 base clipped from V and 0 bases from J, the junction kept 3 bases outside the gene matches. CDR3 length equals 16 residues. CDR1 is KGHDR, CDR2 SFDVKD, per germline. The CDR3: CATSDFSGGLSYEQYF. The CDR3 region has the DNA TGTGCCACCAGTGATTTTAGCGGGGGCCTCTCCTACGAGCAGTACTTC.

The chain links TRBV2 to TRBJ2-3; 12 bases match TRBD2. V lost 6 bases to trimming and J lost 6 bases; unmatched junction nucleotides: 13. Germline CDR1 is SNHLY and CDR2 is FYNNEI. There are 17 residues in the CDR3. CDR3 in amino acids: CASRASGRAPVWDTQYF. The CDR3 DNA reads TGTGCCAGCAGGGCTAGCGGGAGGGCCCCGGTTTGGGATACGCAGTATTTT.

This clonotype was picked up a small number of times. V is TRBV20-1 and J is TRBJ2-5; 9 bases fit TRBD1. The V gene's germline CDR1 is DFQATT and CDR2 SNEGSKA (reference sequence). The CDR3 is 15 residues long. The trim removed 0 bases at V and 4 bases at J, leaving 6 bases unmatched. CDR3 coding DNA: TGCAGTGCTAGAGATAGGGACAGGGCTCGAGAGACCCAGTACTTC. Encoded protein: CSARDRDRARETQYF.

This clonotype was recorded at least ten times. The rearrangement joins TRBV27 to TRBJ1-2; D is uncertain. The CDR3 has 15 amino acids. Germline V gives CDR1 MNHEY, CDR2 SMNVEV (reference sequence). V lost 3 bases to trimming and J lost 6 bases, with 17 bases between them. CDR3 region: CASSFSSIRKNGYTF. The CDR3 DNA sequence: TGTGCCAGCAGTTTCTCTAGTATACGGAAGAATGGCTACACCTTC.

At least ten counts were recorded for this clonotype. The chain employs TRBV9 and TRBJ2-2; no reliable D call. The CDR3 totals 13 residues. The V and J ends lost 0 bases and 4 bases respectively, with 4 bases between them. The germline V gene encodes CDR1 SGDLS and CDR2 YYNGEE. CDR3 residues: CASSVGGTGELFF. The CDR3, as DNA: TGTGCCAGCAGCGTAGGAGGCACCGGGGAGCTGTTTTTT.

The chain has TRBV7-6 and TRBJ1-6, with 8 bases lining up with TRBD1. V lost 0 bases, J lost 8 bases, and 15 bases stayed unmatched. The CDR3 extends over 19 amino acids. Germline loops: CDR1 SGHVS, CDR2 FNYEAQ. The CDR3 DNA follows: TGTGCCAGCAGCTTAGCGCCACAGGGGGGTTCTAAAGTTTATTCACCCCTCCACTTT. It codes for CASSLAPQGGSKVYSPLHF.

Of note for this clonotype: At one end, the junction sequence differs from germline, possibly due to a read error. The gene calls are TRBV6-6 and TRBJ2-7; TRBD1 matches 8 bases. CDR1 and CDR2 (germline): MNHNY, SVGAGI (reference sequence). The CDR3 runs to 14 residues. CDR3 loop: CASNADRGSHEQYF. CDR3 nucleotides: TGTGCCAGCAATGCCGACAGGGGCTCCCACGAGCAGTACTTC.

The chain links TRBV12-3 or TRBV12-4 to TRBJ2-7; 8 nucleotides agree with TRBD1. V was pared by 8 bases and J by 1 base, with 10 bases of the junction left unmatched. This CDR3 spans 15 amino acids. CDR3 bases: TGTGCCAGCGGCCTTGGACAGGGTTTGTCCTACGAGCAGTACTTC. Translation gives CASGLGQGLSYEQYF.

The chain couples TRBV9 to TRBJ2-1; 9 bases agree with TRBD2. Losses at the gene ends were 3 bases for V and 10 bases for J; bases not matched to a gene: 2. CDR3 size: 12 residues. Germline lookup yields CDR1 SGDLS and CDR2 YYNGEE. CDR3 in amino acids: CASSAGLAEQFF. The CDR3 DNA reads as TGTGCCAGCAGCGCCGGACTAGCGGAGCAGTTCTTC.

This chain joins TRBV5-1 and TRBJ2-1; the D is unclear. CDR3 size: 14 residues. The V end lost 7 bases, the J end lost 2 bases, and 13 bases lay between the germline ends. CDR1 is SGHRS and CDR2 is YFSETQ in the germline V gene. CDR3 loop: CASALGSTYNEQFF. The CDR3 DNA sequence: TGCGCCAGCGCCCTGGGATCGACCTACAATGAGCAGTTCTTC.

This clonotype has only a few counts. V is TRBV7-2 and J is TRBJ2-3; perhaps TRBD1 as D (5 bases). The V end was cut by 3 bases, the J end by 4 bases, with 8 bases between. CDR1 SGHTA and CDR2 FQGNSA come from the germline V gene. This CDR3 comprises 13 residues. The CDR3 DNA reads TGTGCCAGCAGCTTCAGGGAATCAGATACGCAGTATTTT. This gives the protein CASSFRESDTQYF.

This clonotype showed up just once. With a much larger clone just one base away, this may be a read error. This sequence joins TRBV5-1 and TRBJ2-7; D is undetermined. The CDR3 runs 13 residues. The V end was cut by 0 bases, the J end by 7 bases, with 11 bases between. Per germline, CDR1 SGHRS and CDR2 YFSETQ. The CDR3 coding sequence is TGCGCCAGCAGCTTGGTGGATCTGGGGGAGCAGTACTTC. Amino acid sequence: CASSLVDLGEQYF. Looking up the rest from reference TRBV5-1 and TRBJ2-7 gives the full variable domain: KAGVTQTPRYLIKTRGQQVTLSCSPISGHRSVSWYQQTPGQGLQFLFEYFSETQRNKGNFPGRFSGRQFSNSRSEMNVSTLELGDSALYLCASSLVDLGEQYFGPGTRLTVT.

This clonotype was seen more than once but under ten times. The chain uses TRBV4-3 and TRBJ2-1, with 9 bases that match TRBD2. Germline trimming cut 0 bases from V and 12 bases from J; bases unmatched to any gene: 15. This CDR3 contains 17 residues. Germline CDR1 LGHNA, CDR2 YSLEER. The CDR3, as DNA: TGCGCCAGCAGCCAAGATAGAGGGCGGGAGGGCCTATCAAGGCAGTTCTTC. Translating gives CASSQDRGREGLSRQFF.

The rearrangement links TRBV9 to TRBJ2-3, with 15 bases lining up with TRBD2. The CDR3 spans 16 residues. Germline values: CDR1 SGDLS, CDR2 YYNGEE. Trimming took 7 bases from V and 4 from J; bases not matched to a gene: 7. CDR3 sequence: CASCGLAGGPSDTQYF. For the CDR3, the DNA is TGTGCCAGCTGCGGACTAGCGGGGGGGCCATCAGATACGCAGTATTTT.

The V gene is TRBV12-3 or TRBV12-4, the J gene TRBJ1-2, with 10 positions matching TRBD1. CDR3 length equals 15 residues. Unmatched junction bases numbered 6, after V lost 4 bases and J lost 4 bases. Written as DNA, the CDR3 is TGTGCCAGCAGTTACCGGACAGGGGGTGTCTATGGCTACACCTTC. Its translation is CASSYRTGGVYGYTF.

The genes are TRBV29-1 and TRBJ2-1, with 7 bases matching TRBD2. J lost 2 bases, V lost 0 bases, and 7 bases had no gene match. Looked up from germline, CDR1 is SQVTM and CDR2 is ANQGSEA. The CDR3 has 16 residues. The CDR3 region is CSVEDREDPPYNEQFF. The CDR3 nucleotides read TGCAGCGTTGAAGATCGGGAGGACCCTCCCTACAATGAGCAGTTCTTC.

The chain carries TRBV7-2 and TRBJ1-1; 9 positions match TRBD1. The CDR3 runs to 16 residues. V lost 5 bases to trimming and J lost 5 bases; unmatched junction nucleotides: 12. Germline assignment: CDR1 SGHTA and CDR2 FQGNSA. The CDR3 nucleotides are TGTGCCAGCAGCCCACAGGGGGCTCCCATGGGAACTGAAGCTTTCTTT. Translated: CASSPQGAPMGTEAFF.

This clonotype was seen many times. This chain links TRBV12-3 or TRBV12-4 with TRBJ1-1, with no clear D. The CDR3 sequence is 13 residues long. Trimming shortened V by 2 bases and J by 1 base, and 5 bases separated the two germline ends. In DNA, the CDR3 is TGTGCCAGCAGTTTATGGGGGAACACTGAAGCTTTCTTT. This encodes CASSLWGNTEAFF.

The genes are TRBV12-3 or TRBV12-4 and TRBJ1-2; 9 bases are a match to TRBD1. The V segment lost 6 bases and the J segment 7 bases; nucleotides outside the gene matches: 12. The CDR3 runs to 15 residues. In DNA form, the CDR3 reads TGTGCCAGCAGCTCCGCCGGGACAGGGCGTCCTGGCTACACCTTC. Amino acid sequence: CASSSAGTGRPGYTF.

The gene calls are TRBV14 and TRBJ2-5; a possible D gene is TRBD2 (6 bases). Trimming stripped 2 bases from V and 3 bases from J, with 16 bases between. CDR1 and CDR2 (germline): SGHDN, FVKESK. The CDR3 loop spans 16 amino acids. CDR3 amino acids: CASSQIPGVGEETQYF. DNA for the CDR3: TGTGCCAGCAGCCAAATCCCGGGAGTAGGAGAAGAGACCCAGTACTTC.

The chain uses TRBV12-3 or TRBV12-4 and TRBJ2-5, with D uncertain. The CDR3 consists of 11 residues. The V and J ends lost 10 bases and 0 bases respectively, with 6 bases between them. For the CDR3, the DNA is TGTGCCAACACCTACCAAGAGACCCAGTACTTC. This codes for CANTYQETQYF.

This clonotype occurred a few times. V is TRBV4-3 and J is TRBJ1-1; D is unclear. Germline CDR1 and CDR2: LGHNA and YSLEER. The CDR3 length is 15 residues. Trimming stripped 0 bases from V and 1 base from J, with 9 bases between. DNA for the CDR3: TGCGCCAGCAGCCAAGATATAAGAGGGAACACTGAAGCTTTCTTT. Protein sequence: CASSQDIRGNTEAFF.

This clonotype appeared many times. This chain joins TRBV7-9 and TRBJ2-3; TRBD2 agrees at 10 bases. The CDR3 loop spans 15 amino acids. V was clipped by 2 bases and J by 3 bases; unmatched bases: 2. Germline V gene lookup returns CDR1 SEHNR and CDR2 FQNEAQ (reference sequence). The CDR3 reads CASSLPSGSTDTQYF. CDR3 coding DNA: TGTGCCAGCAGCTTACCTAGCGGGAGTACAGATACGCAGTATTTT.

This clonotype was seen only a few times. This chain's CDR3 is CSVLSGNEQFF. CDR3 in DNA: TGCAGCGTTTTAAGCGGCAATGAGCAGTTCTTC. The chain couples TRBV29-1 to TRBJ2-1; TRBD2 is a possible D gene (5 bases). V was cut by 5 bases and J by 6 bases, with 8 bases left in between. The CDR3 extends over 11 amino acids. Germline lookup yields CDR1 SQVTM and CDR2 ANQGSEA.

This clonotype appeared many times. This chain uses TRBV20-1 with TRBJ2-7; D is unclear. V was trimmed by 2 bases and J by 7 bases, leaving 6 bases between them. Germline V CDR1 and CDR2: DFQATT, SNEGSKA (reference sequence). This CDR3 is 10 amino acids long. The DNA of the CDR3 is TGCAGTGCTAGAAGGCGGGAGCAGTACTTC. Translation: CSARRREQYF.